This TCR beta chain was sequenced for a study of vaccination and CD4 T cells after COVID-19 (dated by TCRdb to 2022 to 2024). Concerning the study at large: The convalescent cohort included six males and four females, with two Hispanic individuals, seven Caucasians, two Asians and one multiracial person. Two doses of either the Pfizer-BioNTech BNT162b2 vaccine (n=8) or the Moderna mRNA-1273 vaccine (n=2) were administered to participants. Post-COVID blood samples were collected from convalescent patients a median of around 100 days after diagnosis, with a range of roughly 35 to 170 days. Post-vaccine blood samples were obtained a median of approximately 74 days after the second vaccine dose, with a range of roughly 12 to 250 days. Culture stimuli were overlapping spike peptide pools from SARS-CoV-2 and from the common cold coronaviruses HCoV-NL63, HCoV-OC43 and HCoV-229E. In control cultures, a CEFX viral epitope pool was used as positive control, an HIV-1 Nef peptide pool was used as negative control, or no peptide was added. In over 8 COVID-19 convalescent patients and several infection-naive healthy vaccine recipients, researchers compared the spike-specific CD4+ TCR repertoire from before mRNA vaccination with the repertoire from after. What the study reported, not specific to this receptor: Of the vaccine-specific clones found in convalescent patients, nearly all (304 of 307) were mono-reactive for SARS-CoV-2 spike instead of being cross-reactive with common cold coronaviruses. Among convalescent patients, a median about 87% of the SARS-CoV-2-reactive clones seen after vaccination appeared only after vaccination, which suggests priming specific to the vaccine. The study included relatively few convalescent patients and did not analyze early timepoints after natural infection. An increase in the median number of SARS-CoV-2-reactive clonotypes from 21 after infection to some 40 after vaccination was observed, but the change was not found to be significant.

This clonotype has a single count. Its antigen is currently not known. Qualities for individual bases were not recorded, and no much larger clone is one base off. Evidence from a single read is weak. The sample's treatment or condition label, in plain terms: approximately nine-day PBMC culture with coronavirus spike peptide pools or control peptides (ViraFEST assay). The study used the ViraFEST assay, which expanded antigen-specific T cells with peptide pools and then identified expanded clonotypes by TCR sequencing. Negative nucleocapsid antibody tests taken both before and after vaccination confirmed that the healthy vaccine recipients had no prior SARS-CoV-2 infection. PBMCs were cultured at around 2 million per well in IMDM supplemented with approximately 5.3% human AB serum and approximately 10 IU/ml IL-2, with around 10 ug/ml peptide pools added. Half of the culture medium was replaced with fresh IL-2-containing medium on days 3 and 7. CD4+ T cells were isolated after roughly nine days of culture through negative selection using the EasySep CD4+ T cell isolation kit. Ficoll-Paque Plus gradient centrifugation was used to isolate PBMCs from whole blood, and the isolated PBMCs were then either used fresh or cryopreserved at -140C. Triplicate wells were generally used for each culture condition.

Preparation of the library involved PCR. DNA from cultured CD4+ T cells underwent TCR sequencing with the Oncomine TCR Beta short-read assay at the Johns Hopkins FTIC core. Genomic DNA was extracted from the cultured CD4+ T cells with the QIAamp micro DNA kit. Oncomine TCR Beta libraries made from cultured CD4+ T cells were pooled using unique dual indexes and sequenced on an Illumina iSeq 100. As for how the authors treated the data: Non-productive sequences were filtered out, and CDR3s that did not start with C, did not end with F or W, or were shorter than 7 amino acids were discarded. Antigen-specific clonotypes were identified with the MANAFEST web application by comparing peptide-stimulated wells with reference and other culture wells. Positive clones required FDR below 0.05, an odds ratio above 5, and productive frequency above 0.1% in at least two of three replicate wells. Clonotypes that were significantly expanded in both SARS-CoV-2 spike wells and at least one common cold coronavirus spike condition were defined as cross-reactive. Using R version 3.6.1, CDR3 homology was evaluated through Levenshtein distances (stringdist) along with unrooted phylogenetic trees (ape). TCRdb reran the public reads through fastp at Q25 and MiXCR, keeping productive beta chains. Here each entry gathers all rows of one CDR3 protein and keeps the most common genes and DNA. It is TCRdb's table, rather than the study itself, that gives the V and J calls and clone size. The table for this sample lists approximately 20,000 distinct CDR3 sequences; about 80% of them were counted only once. The ten top clones hold approximately 17% of the sample.

The junction shows trimming of 1 base on V and 1 base on J, and the gene matches do not reach 3 bases of it. From the germline V gene (reference sequence), CDR1 is LGHDT and CDR2 is YNNKEL. Inclusive of the bounding cysteine and phenylalanine, the CDR3 is 15 residues long. Only CDR3 DNA remains: 45 bases, in frame from the first base. Sequencing was performed on CD4+ T cells from blood, cultured in vitro, taken after SARS-CoV-2 vaccination. This TCR was recovered from a human donor who received a COVID-19 vaccine. Recombination joined TRBV3-1 with TRBJ1-1; TRBD1 fits 7 bases in the junction. The CDR3 region: CASSQVGTENTEAFF. The DNA sequence is as follows: TGTGCCAGCAGCCAAGTGGGGACAGAGAACACTGAAGCTTTCTTT.